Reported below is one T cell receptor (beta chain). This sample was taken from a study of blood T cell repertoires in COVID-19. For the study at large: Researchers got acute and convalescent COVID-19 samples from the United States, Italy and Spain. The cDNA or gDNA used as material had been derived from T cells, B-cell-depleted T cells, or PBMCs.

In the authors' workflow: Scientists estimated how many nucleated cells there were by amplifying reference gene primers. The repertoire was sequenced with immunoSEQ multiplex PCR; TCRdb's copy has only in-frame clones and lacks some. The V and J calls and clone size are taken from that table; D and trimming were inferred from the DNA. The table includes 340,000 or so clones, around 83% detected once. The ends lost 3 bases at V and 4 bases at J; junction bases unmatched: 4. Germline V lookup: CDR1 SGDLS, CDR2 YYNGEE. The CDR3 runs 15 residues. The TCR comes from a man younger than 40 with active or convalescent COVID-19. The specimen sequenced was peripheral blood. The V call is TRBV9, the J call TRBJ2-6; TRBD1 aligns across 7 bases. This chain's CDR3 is CASSGGGVGANVLTF. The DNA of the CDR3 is TGTGCCAGCAGCGGAGGGGGCGTGGGGGCCAACGTCCTGACTTTC.